The source of this T cell receptor beta chain is a study of T cell responses to AZD1222 COVID-19 vaccine. Findings of the study overall: AZD1222 recipients seropositive at baseline numbered only 6 or 7. Donors were mostly white British, more females; clonal diversity possibly underestimated. Sampling captured repertoires only after the peak T cell response. There were vaccine-associated CD4 TCRs across spike, dominant at 160-218 and 743-854.

Assay used: immunoSEQ multiplex PCR; TCRdb lists only in-frame clones, some missing. The data hold fewer than 200,000 clones, with around 90% observed a single time. The junction had 5 bases not matched to a gene; V was cut back by 3 bases and J by 3 bases. The germline V gene encodes CDR1 SGHKS and CDR2 YYEKEE (reference sequence). This CDR3 comprises 14 residues. Comments on this clone: What it recognizes is unknown.

The TCR comes from an adult who received the MenACWY meningococcal vaccine as a control. The chain is built from TRBV5-5 and TRBJ1-1; TRBD1 matches 7 bases. The specimen comprised peripheral blood, sampled 28 days after the second dose of the MenACWY control vaccine. The CDR3 loop reads CASSYVDRDTEAFF. The CDR3 DNA reads TGTGCCAGCAGCTACGTAGACAGGGACACTGAAGCTTTCTTT.